This TCR beta chain appears in the sequencing data of a study of blood T cells in healthy people across ages. The use of a sample-barcoded 5' primer and a J-beta primer mix characterized a second PCR of about 7 to 12 cycles. Each cDNA molecule was tagged by a template-switch adaptor with 12 random nucleotides. Every sample produced at least 2.5 million CDR3-containing paired-end reads. TCRdb passed the 5' RACE reads through MiXCR, listing each CDR3 protein once. Of just over 1 million distinct CDR3 sequences in the sample, 45% were seen once. The CDR3 covers 16 residues. Germline V CDR1 and CDR2: DFQATT, SNEGSKA (reference sequence). V shed 3 bases and J 4 bases; nucleotides not matched to a gene: 11. Total RNA extraction produced at least 5.5 micrograms (per sample) for the study. The study, taken as a whole, reports: CMV status of donors was not determined, possibly confounding expanded clonotype changes.

With respect to this clonotype: Its cognate antigen is unknown.

The sequencing input was blood. This clonotype originated in a woman aged 55-75 years in good health. J is TRBJ2-1 and V is TRBV20-1; 8 bases align to TRBD2. The CDR3 DNA sequence: TGCAGTGCTAGGGAGCACGGGAGGGGCGGGTACAATGAGCAGTTCTTC. Translated, it gives CSAREHGRGGYNEQFF.